These 20 T cell receptor beta chains came from one sample sequenced in a study of CD8 T cells in ankylosing spondylitis. These TCRs' antigens remain unknown. Study-wide results and caveats: Several highly homologous variants made up a TCR beta motif, and this motif appeared characteristic of ankylosing spondylitis blood.

TCRdb re-called the 5' RACE reads through MiXCR, storing one row per CDR3 protein. Of 470,000 or so distinct CDR3 sequences listed, 25% to 30% are singletons. The sample was blood, either unsorted or a sorted T cell fraction (not recorded which). The receptors were sampled from a male donor with ankylosing spondylitis.

This clonotype has just a few counts. V gene TRBV11-2 combines with J gene TRBJ2-7, with 9 bases lining up with TRBD2. Germline-derived CDR1 and CDR2 are SGHAT and FQNNGV. CDR3 length: 15 residues. Trimming removed 5 bases from V and 7 bases from J; junction bases left unmatched: 12. The CDR3 region has the DNA TGTGCCAGCAGCCTGGCCCTTAGCGGGAGTTGGGAGCAGTACTTC. Its translation: CASSLALSGSWEQYF. The full variable domain, its missing parts supplied by reference TRBV11-2 and TRBJ2-7, is EAGVAQSPRYKIIEKRQSVAFWCNPISGHATLYWYQQILGQGPKLLIQFQNNGVVDDSQLPKDRFSAERLKGVDSTLKIQPAKLEDSAVYLCASSLALSGSWEQYFGPGTRLTVT.

This clonotype was counted a few times. V is TRBV7-9 and J is TRBJ1-5, with D perhaps matching TRBD1 (6 bases). Germline values: CDR1 SEHNR, CDR2 FQNEAQ (reference sequence). The CDR3 consists of 13 residues. V shed 4 bases and J shed 6 bases, with 10 bases lying between them. The DNA for the CDR3 is TGTGCCAGCAGCTCACAGGGCGGTCAGCCCCAGCATTTT. Encoded protein: CASSSQGGQPQHF.

This clonotype has ten or more counts. One end of the junction fails to match germline, which may point to a read error. The chain combines TRBV5-1 with TRBJ1-1; TRBD1 aligns across 7 bases. In germline, CDR1 is SGHRS, CDR2 YFSETQ. There are 14 residues in the CDR3. The CDR3 DNA sequence: TGTGCCAGCAGCTCGGGACAGATGAACACTGAAGCTTTCTTT. It encodes CASSSGQMNTEAFF. The variable domain in full, completed from reference TRBV5-1 and TRBJ1-1, reads KAGVTQTPRYLIKTRGQQVTLSCSPISGHRSVSWYQQTPGQGLQFLFEYFSETQRNKGNFPGRFSGRQFSNSRSEMNVSTLELGDSALYLCASSSGQMNTEAFFGQGTRLTVV.

This clonotype has only a few counts. V and J are TRBV20-1 and TRBJ1-2; D is unresolved. Looked up from germline, CDR1 is DFQATT and CDR2 is SNEGSKA (reference sequence). V was pared by 6 bases and J by 6 bases, with 17 bases between. This CDR3 has 13 amino acids. Here the CDR3 reads CSADTFGVNGYTF. CDR3 DNA sequence: TGCAGTGCCGACACCTTCGGGGTTAATGGCTACACCTTC.

This clonotype was detected a few times. The chain has TRBV12-3 or TRBV12-4 and TRBJ1-2; the D is unclear. The CDR3 is made up of 11 amino acids. V lost 5 bases to trimming and J lost 10 bases, with 11 bases between them. The CDR3 spells CASSPLGDYTF. DNA for the CDR3: TGTGCCAGCAGTCCCCTCGGGGACTACACCTTC.

The chain's CDR3 is CASSPRRDEQFF. The DNA of the CDR3 is TGTGCCAGCAGCCCACGTAGGGATGAGCAGTTCTTC. The V gene is TRBV3-1, the J gene TRBJ2-1; D gene ambiguous. The V end was cut by 4 bases, the J end by 8 bases, with 9 bases between. Germline V gene data show CDR1 as LGHDT and CDR2 as YNNKEL (reference sequence). This CDR3 has 12 amino acids.

This clonotype was seen at least ten times. The chain couples TRBV7-9 to TRBJ2-1; 7 nucleotides agree with TRBD1. This CDR3 has 15 residues. Looked up from germline, CDR1 is SEHNR and CDR2 is FQNEAQ (reference sequence). The V gene end was trimmed by 6 bases and the J gene end by 7 bases; junction bases not matched to a gene: 12. The CDR3 bases are TGTGCCAGCAGTACCGACAGGGTGGGCCGGAATGAGCAGTTCTTC. It translates to CASSTDRVGRNEQFF.

V usage is TRBV12-3 or TRBV12-4 and J usage is TRBJ1-5, with D uncertain. The CDR3 sequence is 16 residues long. V shed 5 bases and J shed 1 base, with 15 bases lying between them. The CDR3 loop is CASSHLPWESNQPQHF. CDR3 sequence (DNA): TGTGCCAGCAGTCACCTTCCCTGGGAGAGCAATCAGCCCCAGCATTTT.

This clonotype was observed a handful of times. The chain joins TRBV25-1 to TRBJ1-5; TRBD1 is a possible D gene (6 bases). The germline gives CDR1 MGHDK, CDR2 SYGVNS. This CDR3 has 15 residues. V was cut by 4 bases and J by 5 bases, with 15 bases left in between. The CDR3 protein is CASSGGAGEYQPQHF. The CDR3, as DNA: TGTGCCAGCAGTGGAGGGGCAGGGGAGTATCAGCCCCAGCATTTT.

The CDR3 DNA reads as TGCAGTGCTAGGGATTGGGGGGGAGAGACCCAGTACTTC. Translated, it gives CSARDWGGETQYF. The chain joins TRBV20-1 to TRBJ2-5; the match to TRBD2 covers 7 bases. Trimming removed 3 bases from V and 4 bases from J; junction bases left unmatched: 5. CDR3 length: 13 amino acids. Germline V gene sequence: CDR1 DFQATT, CDR2 SNEGSKA (reference sequence).

The rearrangement links TRBV7-9 to TRBJ1-1, with 7 bases lining up with TRBD1. Germline trimming cut 3 bases from V and 0 bases from J; bases unmatched to any gene: 10. The V gene's germline CDR1 is SEHNR and CDR2 FQNEAQ (reference sequence). There are 17 residues in the CDR3. CDR3: CASSLRGTVSMNTEAFF. CDR3 bases: TGTGCCAGCAGCTTGAGAGGGACAGTTAGCATGAACACTGAAGCTTTCTTT.

The chain combines TRBV24-1 with TRBJ1-2, with D unclear. Germline-derived CDR1 and CDR2 are KGHDR and SFDVKD. The CDR3 runs to 14 residues. V lost 5 bases, J lost 2 bases, and 11 bases lay in between. CDR3 coding DNA: TGTGCCACCAGTGGTGGCGGGTACAACTATGGCTACACCTTC. Protein: CATSGGGYNYGYTF.

Only a few counts were recorded for this clonotype. V gene TRBV7-7 combines with J gene TRBJ2-5, with a weak D call TRBD2 (5 bases). The CDR3 is made up of 14 amino acids. V lost 4 bases and J lost 5, with 14 bases in between. Germline lookup yields CDR1 SSHAT and CDR2 FNYEAQ (reference sequence). CDR3 bases: TGTGCCAGCAGCTCGGGGAACGACGGGGAGACCCAGTACTTC. It is translated as CASSSGNDGETQYF.

This clonotype was counted between two and nine times. The rearrangement joins TRBV2 to TRBJ1-4; the D gene is possibly TRBD1 (6 bases). Germline V gene lookup returns CDR1 SNHLY and CDR2 FYNNEI. This CDR3 comprises 20 residues. The V gene lost 5 bases and the J gene lost 0 bases, with 25 bases spanning the gap. The CDR3 coding sequence is TGTGCCAGCAGTTTCTTACTGACCACGAACCGGACAGCAACTAATGAAAAACTGTTTTTT. Its translation: CASSFLLTTNRTATNEKLFF.

Only a few counts were recorded for this clonotype. The chain joins TRBV4-1 to TRBJ2-5; perhaps TRBD1 as D (5 bases). The length of the CDR3 is 14 residues. CDR1 and CDR2 (germline): MGHRA, YSYEKL. V was clipped by 3 bases and J by 2 bases, with 10 bases between them. The DNA of the CDR3 is TGCGCCAGCAGCCAGACAGCAGTACAAGAGACCCAGTACTTC. As protein: CASSQTAVQETQYF.

The V call is TRBV12-3 or TRBV12-4, the J call TRBJ1-5; D remains ambiguous. This CDR3 is built from 16 residues. V was clipped by 2 bases and J by 7 bases, with 18 bases between them. Here the CDR3 reads CASSLSGDIPRQPQHF. Here the CDR3 DNA reads TGTGCCAGCAGTTTATCTGGTGACATACCAAGGCAGCCCCAGCATTTT.

This clonotype was seen a few times. This sequence joins TRBV20-1 and TRBJ2-1; D not resolved. The CDR3 extends over 13 amino acids. CDR1 is DFQATT, CDR2 SNEGSKA, per germline (reference sequence). V was trimmed by 3 bases and J by 4 bases, leaving 10 bases between them. The CDR3: CSASVTEYNEQFF. The CDR3 nucleotides read TGCAGTGCTAGCGTGACGGAATACAATGAGCAGTTCTTC.

The rearrangement uses TRBV2 and TRBJ2-1; unclear D gene. Germline-derived CDR1 and CDR2 are SNHLY and FYNNEI. V was trimmed by 7 bases and J by 0 bases, leaving 10 bases between them. The CDR3 covers 14 residues. CDR3 in DNA: TGTGCCAGCAAGGCGCCGGCCTCCTACAATGAGCAGTTCTTC. This encodes CASKAPASYNEQFF.

This clonotype was counted many times. This sequence joins TRBV20-1 and TRBJ2-3; no clear D. This CDR3 contains 13 residues. V was pared by 5 bases and J by 6 bases, with 15 bases between. Germline V gives CDR1 DFQATT, CDR2 SNEGSKA (reference sequence). The CDR3 DNA reads as TGCAGTGCTCAGATTAGAGCTCAGGATACGCAGTATTTT. It translates to CSAQIRAQDTQYF.

This clonotype was counted many times. An end of the junction differs from the germline gene, which may be a read error. The gene calls are TRBV5-1 and TRBJ1-5, with TRBD1 as a possible D gene (5 bases). The germline gives CDR1 SGHRS, CDR2 YFSETQ. This CDR3 comprises 13 residues. CDR3 in DNA: TGTGCCAGCAGTTTAGGCAGGGACCAGCCCCAGCATTTT. Its translation is CASSLGRDQPQHF.